These 20 T cell receptor beta chains were all obtained from the same sample, sequenced in a study of T cells in Graves' hyperthyroidism and ophthalmopathy. Amplification targeted TCR beta CDR3 regions from RNA transcripts. RT-PCR in the first round (using the HTBI primer set) targeted the TCR CDR3. A single record per CDR3 protein comes from TCRdb applying MiXCR to the multiplex PCR reads. The data contain roughly 700,000 distinct CDR3 sequences, 12% to 15% of them singletons. Sequences were obtained from blood. These receptors originate from a woman between 18 and 29 years old with Graves' hyperthyroidism.

This clonotype was seen many times. The chain has TRBV12-3 or TRBV12-4 and TRBJ1-6; 7 bases fit TRBD1. The CDR3 sequence is 14 residues long. V lost 6 bases to trimming and J lost 5 bases; unmatched junction nucleotides: 4. The chain's CDR3 is CASRDDRDNSPLHF. The CDR3 DNA is TGTGCCAGCAGGGATGACAGGGATAATTCACCCCTCCACTTT.

This clonotype was seen a handful of times. The chain uses TRBV5-5 and TRBJ1-2, with TRBD1 matching 11 bases. Trimming cost V 6 bases and J 5 bases; bases outside gene matches: 9. The CDR3 runs 15 residues. The V gene's germline CDR1 is SGHKS and CDR2 YYEKEE (reference sequence). The chain's CDR3 is CASIAGTGGWYGYTF. CDR3 bases: TGTGCCAGCATCGCCGGGACAGGGGGTTGGTATGGCTACACCTTC.

This clonotype was detected a few times. The rearrangement joins TRBV29-1 to TRBJ2-5; D possibly corresponds to TRBD2 (5 bases). The CDR3 runs 14 residues. The germline V gene encodes CDR1 SQVTM and CDR2 ANQGSEA. V was shortened by 3 bases and J by 4 bases, with 15 bases between the two germline ends. CDR3 sequence (DNA): TGCAGCGTTGAGCGGGTGTTGGAACGAGAGACCCAGTACTTC. Its protein product is CSVERVLERETQYF.

This clonotype was observed many times. The chain joins TRBV14 to TRBJ2-1, with 10 bases identical to TRBD2. The CDR3 contains 15 residues. Germline trimming cut 4 bases from V and 10 bases from J; bases unmatched to any gene: 10. Germline V gene data show CDR1 as SGHDN and CDR2 as FVKESK. The CDR3 DNA reads as TGTGCCAGCAGCCGACAGGCTTTAGCGGGAGGAGAGCAGTTCTTC. The encoded protein is CASSRQALAGGEQFF.

This clonotype was recorded at least ten times. The chain carries TRBV28 and TRBJ2-7; 7 nucleotides agree with TRBD1. Trimming took 5 bases from V and 4 from J; bases not matched to a gene: 5. In germline, CDR1 is MDHEN, CDR2 SYDVKM. The CDR3 extends over 13 amino acids. Written as DNA, the CDR3 is TGTGCCAGCAGTACGACAGGGTGGTACGAGCAGTACTTC. Amino acid sequence: CASSTTGWYEQYF.

Remarks on this clonotype: At one of its ends the junction is not consistent with the germline gene, which may arise from a read error. This chain uses TRBV6-5 with TRBJ2-3, with D tentatively TRBD2 (7 bases). Germline assignment: CDR1 MNHEY and CDR2 SVGAGI. The CDR3 is made up of 15 amino acids. CDR3 protein: CASSDSGGRLDTQYF. The CDR3, as DNA: TGTGCCAGCAGTGACTCGGGGGGCCGGCTAGATACGCAGTATTTT.

This clonotype was detected only a few times. The chain employs TRBV9 and TRBJ2-1; TRBD2 matches at 7 bases. Germline trimming cut 4 bases from V and 12 bases from J; bases unmatched to any gene: 10. Germline loops: CDR1 SGDLS, CDR2 YYNGEE. The CDR3 is 13 amino acids. CDR3 DNA: TGTGCCAGCAGCCTCTGGGGGGGGGATCGGCAGTTCTTC. As protein: CASSLWGGDRQFF.

This clonotype was observed many times. The chain is built from TRBV20-1 and TRBJ2-1; perhaps TRBD2 as D (6 bases). The CDR3 contains 13 residues. From germline, CDR1 is DFQATT and CDR2 SNEGSKA (reference sequence). Trimming took 3 bases from V and 12 from J, leaving 18 bases between them. The CDR3 is CSARKGRGVLQFF. The CDR3 DNA follows: TGCAGTGCTAGGAAGGGACGCGGGGTCTTGCAGTTCTTC.

The rearrangement uses TRBV20-1 and TRBJ1-1; 7 bases match TRBD1. The CDR3 length is 16 residues. Germline V gene data show CDR1 as DFQATT and CDR2 as SNEGSKA (reference sequence). The trim removed 4 bases at V and 1 base at J, leaving 12 bases unmatched. This chain's CDR3 is CSAIPLKGAPNTEAFF. The CDR3 DNA follows: TGCAGTGCTATCCCACTAAAGGGGGCCCCGAACACTGAAGCTTTCTTT.

With respect to this clonotype: This could be a read error, since a much larger clone is one nucleotide away. This rearrangement joins TRBV20-1 to TRBJ2-4; D not resolved. Germline V lookup: CDR1 DFQATT, CDR2 SNEGSKA (reference sequence). CDR3 length: 12 amino acids. CDR3 sequence: CSATVAKNIQHF. The CDR3 DNA sequence: TGCAGTGCTACCGTGGCCAAAAACATTCAGCACTTC.

The chain uses TRBV29-1 and TRBJ1-2, with 8 bases lining up with TRBD1. The CDR3 has 14 residues. V lost 3 bases, J lost 5 bases, and 8 bases stayed unmatched. CDR1 is SQVTM and CDR2 is ANQGSEA in the germline V gene. CDR3: CSVDTQGAGYGYTF. The CDR3 coding sequence is TGCAGCGTTGATACTCAGGGGGCGGGATATGGCTACACCTTC.

This clonotype was seen more than once but under ten times. This rearrangement joins TRBV7-9 to TRBJ2-2; D uncertain. Trimming stripped 6 bases from V and 5 bases from J, with 7 bases between. The CDR3 loop spans 12 amino acids. CDR1 and CDR2 from the germline V gene are SEHNR and FQNEAQ (reference sequence). DNA for the CDR3: TGTGCCAGCAGTAGACTTACCGGGGAGCTGTTTTTT. This sequence encodes CASSRLTGELFF.

This clonotype occurred many times. The J gene is TRBJ2-3, the V gene TRBV7-2, with D possibly TRBD2 on 5 matching bases. V was shortened by 1 base and J by 2 bases, with 25 bases between the two germline ends. Germline CDR1 and CDR2: SGHTA and FQGNSA. There are 20 residues in the CDR3. The CDR3 spells CASSLVLWEQGFANTDTQYF. The DNA of the CDR3 is TGTGCCAGCAGCTTAGTGCTGTGGGAGCAAGGGTTCGCTAACACAGATACGCAGTATTTT.

The sample holds many counts of this clonotype. The chain links TRBV6-1 to TRBJ2-7, with 9 bases identical to TRBD1. Germline CDR1 MNHNS, CDR2 SASEGT. Unmatched junction bases numbered 12, after V lost 7 bases and J lost 2 bases. The CDR3 is 16 residues long. The CDR3 DNA reads as TGTGCCAGCATAGGTGCCCCGGGACAGGGCACCTACGAGCAGTACTTC. Translation: CASIGAPGQGTYEQYF.

The count of this clonotype is one. The V gene is TRBV14, the J gene TRBJ1-2, with 10 bases fitting TRBD1. V trimming: 4 bases; J trimming: 3 bases; junction bases outside the gene matches: 11. Germline V lookup: CDR1 SGHDN, CDR2 FVKESK. This CDR3 region has 17 residues. The chain's CDR3 is CASSRTGTGDGDYGYTF. CDR3 DNA sequence: TGTGCCAGCAGCCGAACCGGGACAGGGGATGGGGACTATGGCTACACCTTC. Variable domain in full (rest from reference TRBV14 and TRBJ1-2): EAGVTQFPSHSVIEKGQTVTLRCDPISGHDNLYWYRRVMGKEIKFLLHFVKESKQDESGMPNNRFLAERTGGTYSTLKVQPAELEDSGVYFCASSRTGTGDGDYGYTFGSGTRLTVV.

The V call is TRBV11-3, the J call TRBJ2-1; D possibly corresponds to TRBD1 (6 bases). Per germline, CDR1 SGHNT and CDR2 YENEEA. V gave up 2 bases and J gave up 9 bases, with 17 bases separating them. This CDR3 comprises 15 residues. The CDR3 bases are TGTGCCAGCAGCTTATCATCCGGGTTGGACAGTGAGCAGTTCTTC. Translated: CASSLSSGLDSEQFF. Full variable domain (missing parts from reference TRBV11-3 and TRBJ2-1): EAGVVQSPRYKIIEKKQPVAFWCNPISGHNTLYWYLQNLGQGPELLIRYENEEAVDDSQLPKDRFSAERLKGVDSTLKIQPAELGDSAVYLCASSLSSGLDSEQFFGPGTRLTVL.

The chain joins TRBV7-9 to TRBJ1-3; possible D gene TRBD1, 6 bases. The CDR3 consists of 16 residues. The germline CDR1 and CDR2 sequences are SEHNR and FQNEAQ (reference sequence). Trimming took off 5 bases at V and 5 bases at J, with 19 bases between the two ends. The CDR3 DNA reads TGTGCCAGCAGCCACCAAGACAGGCCTGATAGAAACACCATATATTTT. Its protein product is CASSHQDRPDRNTIYF.

This chain uses TRBV7-9 with TRBJ2-1; D may be TRBD1 or TRBD2 (5 bases each). There are 15 residues in the CDR3. Germline V gene data show CDR1 as SEHNR and CDR2 as FQNEAQ (reference sequence). Trimming stripped 2 bases from V and 7 bases from J, with 15 bases between. The CDR3 nucleotides are TGTGCCAGCAGCTTAACCGGGGCAGTCAAAAATGAGCAGTTCTTC. This gives the protein CASSLTGAVKNEQFF.

This clonotype occurred a few times. The genes are TRBV7-9 and TRBJ2-2; 10 bases are a match to TRBD1. V lost 5 bases to trimming and J lost 6 bases; unmatched junction nucleotides: 6. CDR3 length: 15 amino acids. In germline, CDR1 is SEHNR, CDR2 FQNEAQ (reference sequence). CDR3 sequence: CASSQGQGIAGELFF. The CDR3 DNA reads as TGTGCCAGCAGCCAGGGACAGGGGATCGCCGGGGAGCTGTTTTTT.

This clonotype was seen repeatedly, ten times or more. The V call is TRBV2, the J call TRBJ1-1; 9 bases match TRBD1. The V gene's germline CDR1 is SNHLY and CDR2 FYNNEI. This CDR3 spans 15 amino acids. The J segment lost 2 bases and the V segment lost 4 bases, leaving 5 bases of the junction unmatched. DNA for the CDR3: TGTGCCAGCAGTGGGGGACAGGGAGGAAACACTGAAGCTTTCTTT. This sequence encodes CASSGGQGGNTEAFF.